The 15 T cell receptor beta chains reported below all come from one sample, sequenced in a study of blood T cell repertoires in COVID-19. TCRdb's table, derived via immunoSEQ multiplex PCR, lists solely in-frame clones and lacks some. The sample has some 120,000 clones, approximately 86% seen once; the top ten hold approximately 4%. Sequencing was performed on peripheral blood. The receptors were gathered from a man aged 40-55 years with acute or convalescent COVID-19.

In its sample, this clone was seen a few times. The rearrangement uses TRBV6-5 and TRBJ2-1; TRBD2 agrees at 8 bases. Germline assignment: CDR1 MNHEY and CDR2 SVGAGI. Trimming at V came to 3 bases and at J to 8 bases, leaving 3 bases not matched to a gene. The CDR3 has 13 amino acids. The CDR3 bases are TGTGCCAGCAGTTATCAGCGGGGGCATGAGCAGTTCTTC. Amino acids: CASSYQRGHEQFF.

This chain uses TRBV30 with TRBJ1-3; D gene ambiguous. The ends were cut back, 1 base at V and 0 bases at J, with 7 bases in the middle. Germline CDR1 and CDR2: GTSNPN and SVGIG (reference sequence). The CDR3 is made up of 14 amino acids. The CDR3 protein is CAWSETVSGNTIYF. The CDR3 region has the DNA TGTGCCTGGAGTGAAACAGTCTCTGGAAACACCATATATTTT. The full variable domain, rest sourced from reference TRBV30 and TRBJ1-3, is SQTIHQWPATLVQPVGSPLSLECTVEGTSNPNLYWYRQAAGRGLQLLFYSVGIGQISSEVPQNLSASRPQDRQFILSSKKLLLSDSGFYLCAWSETVSGNTIYFGEGSWLTVV.

This clone showed up just a few times. The V and J genes are TRBV19 and TRBJ1-3; D call uncertain. The length of the CDR3 is 13 residues. Germline CDR1 is LNHDA and CDR2 is SQIVND (reference sequence). Trimming removed 5 bases from V and 4 bases from J, with 9 bases in between. CDR3 DNA sequence: TGTGCCAGTAGTTGGTCCAGGGGAAACACCATATATTTT. Its translation: CASSWSRGNTIYF.

The chain joins TRBV18 to TRBJ2-5, with D perhaps TRBD1 (6 bases). Germline V gives CDR1 KGHSH, CDR2 LQKENI. Trimming took off 7 bases at V and 0 bases at J, with 21 bases between the two ends. The CDR3 runs 17 residues. The CDR3 reads CASFNTLRGQHQETQYF. The CDR3 nucleotides are TGTGCCAGCTTCAATACCCTACGCGGACAGCACCAAGAGACCCAGTACTTC.

The V and J genes are TRBV7-8 and TRBJ2-5, with 10 bases that match TRBD2. CDR1 SGHVS and CDR2 FQNEAQ come from the germline V gene. V lost 4 bases, J lost 0 bases, and 5 bases stayed unmatched. This CDR3 has 16 amino acids. The CDR3 nucleotides read TGTGCCAGCAGCTCCACGGGACTAGCGAACCAAGAGACCCAGTACTTC. Its protein product is CASSSTGLANQETQYF.

CDR3 in DNA: TGTGCCAGCAGTGAACGCGGGGGGCTCAAGGTCGGGGAGCTGTTTTTT. Protein: CASSERGGLKVGELFF. The chain employs TRBV2 and TRBJ2-2; 8 bases fit TRBD2. This CDR3 region has 16 residues. Per germline, CDR1 SNHLY and CDR2 FYNNEI. J was trimmed by 7 bases and V by 2 bases; bases with no gene match: 9.

This chain joins TRBV4-3 and TRBJ1-2; 9 bases line up with TRBD1. The V and J ends lost 3 bases and 0 bases, in that order; junction bases with no gene match: 8. This CDR3 comprises 17 residues. In germline, CDR1 is LGHNA, CDR2 YSLEER. Here the CDR3 DNA reads TGCGCCAGCAGCCACGGGACAGGGCGATCAACTAACTATGGCTACACCTTC. Protein sequence: CASSHGTGRSTNYGYTF.

The chain carries TRBV7-2 and TRBJ1-2, with D maybe TRBD1 (6 bases). The CDR3 is 16 amino acids. V shed 0 bases and J shed 5 bases, with 16 bases lying between them. The germline CDR1 and CDR2 sequences are SGHTA and FQGNSA. The CDR3 DNA reads as TGTGCCAGCAGCTTAGCGGGGGCGGGTCAGGGATATGGCTACACCTTC. This gives the protein CASSLAGAGQGYGYTF.

The gene calls are TRBV5-4 and TRBJ1-1; D is unresolved. CDR1 is SGHNT, CDR2 YYREEE, per germline (reference sequence). Trimming cost V 0 bases and J 0 bases, with 6 bases left between them. The CDR3 contains 14 residues. DNA for the CDR3: TGTGCCAGCAGCTTGGGAGACATGAACACTGAAGCTTTCTTT. This sequence encodes CASSLGDMNTEAFF.

The CDR3 DNA reads TGTGCCAGTGTCGGACGGACAGTTTTCAATCAGCCCCAGCATTTT. Protein sequence: CASVGRTVFNQPQHF. This chain links TRBV19 with TRBJ1-5; a possible D gene is TRBD1 (6 bases). V was pared by 8 bases and J by 3 bases, with 17 bases between. Germline V gene lookup returns CDR1 LNHDA and CDR2 SQIVND (reference sequence). This CDR3 region has 15 residues. The full variable domain, in which reference TRBV19 and TRBJ1-5 provide the parts outside the CDR3, is DGGITQSPKYLFRKEGQNVTLSCEQNLNHDAMYWYRQDPGQGLRLIYYSQIVNDFQKGDIAEGYSVSREKKESFPLTVTSAQKNPTAFYLCASVGRTVFNQPQHFGDGTRLSIL.

The chain uses TRBV5-4 and TRBJ1-1; D not resolved. The CDR3 is 15 residues long. The V end lost 2 bases, the J end lost 0 bases, and 11 bases lay between the germline ends. Germline loops: CDR1 SGHNT, CDR2 YYREEE (reference sequence). CDR3 region: CASSFRSGMNTEAFF. CDR3 bases: TGTGCCAGCAGCTTTCGCTCAGGCATGAACACTGAAGCTTTCTTT.

The V and J genes are TRBV7-9 and TRBJ1-6, with 7 bases identical to TRBD1. The germline V gene encodes CDR1 SEHNR and CDR2 FQNEAQ (reference sequence). CDR3 length equals 14 residues. V shed 3 bases, J shed 5 bases, and the junction held 1 base outside the gene matches. In DNA form, the CDR3 reads TGTGCCAGCAGCTTTGGGACAGATAATTCACCCCTCCACTTT. It is translated as CASSFGTDNSPLHF. Complete variable domain (other parts from reference TRBV7-9 and TRBJ1-6): DTGVSQNPRHKITKRGQNVTFRCDPISEHNRLYWYRQTLGQGPEFLTYFQNEAQLEKSRLLSDRFSAERPKGSFSTLEIQRTEQGDSAMYLCASSFGTDNSPLHFGNGTRLTVT.

This clone was observed a handful of times. The genes are TRBV5-6 and TRBJ2-1; TRBD2 matches 7 bases. Germline V gene data show CDR1 as SGHDT and CDR2 as YYEEEE. The CDR3 is 12 amino acids. V was pared by 4 bases and J by 8 bases, with 3 bases of the junction left unmatched. Here the CDR3 reads CASSQLAHEQFF. The CDR3 bases are TGTGCCAGCAGCCAACTAGCGCATGAGCAGTTCTTC.

The rearrangement links TRBV19 to TRBJ1-1, with D possibly matching TRBD1 (5 bases). Per germline, CDR1 LNHDA and CDR2 SQIVND (reference sequence). The V gene lost 3 bases and the J gene lost 4 bases, with 12 bases spanning the gap. CDR3 size: 14 residues. For the CDR3, the DNA is TGTGCCAGTAGTATGTTCGGGCAGGGCACTGAAGCTTTCTTT. Amino acids: CASSMFGQGTEAFF.

The rearrangement joins TRBV2 to TRBJ1-2; D ambiguous. Germline V gene sequence: CDR1 SNHLY, CDR2 FYNNEI. CDR3 length: 13 residues. Trimming took off 5 bases at V and 1 base at J, with 8 bases between the two ends. The DNA for the CDR3 is TGTGCCAGCAGTCTCAACAGTAACTATGGCTACACCTTC. This encodes CASSLNSNYGYTF.